This entry lists 20 T cell receptor beta chains sequenced from one sample in a study of Ad26.COV2.S vaccination and SARS-CoV-2 variants. The sample's treatment: around 19 received Ad26.COV2.S at low or high dose, single or two shots; five or six received placebo; per-sample allocation not given. The study sampled participants on day 63 after the first vaccine or placebo injection. Using immunoSEQ multiplex PCR, the repertoire was profiled, and TCRdb retains in-frame clones only, with some absent. The sample includes around 320,000 clones, roughly 84% of them seen just once. Sequenced material: peripheral blood, taken in a trial of Ad26.COV2.S vaccine versus placebo. These receptors were taken from a person between 18 and 65 years old who received the Ad26.COV2.S COVID-19 vaccine or a placebo.

The table lists this clone with a few counts. V is TRBV6-5 and J is TRBJ1-1, with D tentatively TRBD1 (6 bases). The ends were cut back, 5 bases at V and 7 bases at J, with 17 bases in the middle. This CDR3 contains 14 residues. Germline assignment: CDR1 MNHEY and CDR2 SVGAGI. The CDR3 here is CASSPILGGLEAFF. The CDR3 nucleotides read TGTGCCAGCAGTCCGATTCTCGGGGGCCTTGAAGCTTTCTTT.

This clone was picked up a small number of times. This chain links TRBV9 with TRBJ2-4, with 7 nucleotides matching TRBD2. CDR1 is SGDLS and CDR2 is YYNGEE in the germline V gene. J lost 9 bases, V lost 1 base, and 4 bases had no gene match. The length of the CDR3 is 13 residues. The CDR3 DNA sequence: TGTGCCAGCAGCGTAACGGGCGGGGGCATTCAGTACTTC. It is translated as CASSVTGGGIQYF.

The chain joins TRBV19 to TRBJ1-1; D not certain. Per germline, CDR1 LNHDA and CDR2 SQIVND (reference sequence). The CDR3 is made up of 14 amino acids. V lost 7 bases, J lost 4 bases, and 16 bases lay in between. The CDR3 reads CASTPGWGGTEAFF. CDR3 sequence (DNA): TGTGCCAGTACTCCCGGATGGGGTGGCACTGAAGCTTTCTTT.

CDR3: CSAPGSTEAFF. In nucleotides, the CDR3 is TGCAGCGCGCCAGGGAGCACTGAAGCTTTCTTT. This rearrangement joins TRBV29-1 to TRBJ1-1; D possibly corresponds to TRBD1 (5 bases). Germline lookup yields CDR1 SQVTM and CDR2 ANQGSEA. Between the trimmed V and J ends, which lost 7 bases and 4 bases, there was a span of 10 bases. This CDR3 region has 11 residues.

The rearrangement joins TRBV19 to TRBJ1-6; D may be TRBD1 (5 bases). The CDR3 length is 14 residues. V was shortened by 7 bases and J by 2 bases, with 9 bases between the two germline ends. The germline V gene has CDR1 LNHDA and CDR2 SQIVND (reference sequence). The CDR3 protein is CASTGEAYNSPLHF. CDR3 in DNA: TGTGCCAGTACGGGGGAAGCCTATAATTCACCCCTCCACTTT.

In the case of this clone: The same CDR3 is also encoded by other DNA sequences in this sample. The J gene is TRBJ2-7, the V gene TRBV3-1 (or the pseudogene TRBV3-2); D may be TRBD2 (5 bases). Trimming pared 1 base from V and 4 bases from J, leaving 8 bases between. The CDR3 is made up of 13 amino acids. The V gene's germline CDR1 is LGHDT and CDR2 YNNKEL (reference sequence). CDR3 loop: CASSQVGGYEQYF. The CDR3 DNA sequence: TGTGCCAGCAGCCAAGTTGGAGGATACGAGCAGTACTTC.

This chain connects TRBV7-9 to TRBJ2-3; 11 bases align to TRBD2. The V segment lost 10 bases and the J segment 14 bases; nucleotides outside the gene matches: 14. Germline CDR1 reads SEHNR; CDR2 reads FQNEAQ (reference sequence). This CDR3 contains 13 residues. The CDR3 DNA reads as TGTGCCACCCCGACTAGCGGGGCCCAATCTTCGTATTTT. Its translation is CATPTSGAQSSYF.

The chain recombines TRBV9 with TRBJ2-7, with 7 bases lining up with TRBD1. V lost 3 bases to trimming and J lost 6 bases; unmatched junction nucleotides: 6. The CDR3 sequence is 13 residues long. Germline lookup yields CDR1 SGDLS and CDR2 YYNGEE. The DNA of the CDR3 is TGTGCCAGCAGCGCGGGACAGTATCTCGAGCAGTACTTC. Amino acids: CASSAGQYLEQYF.

The gene calls are TRBV7-9 and TRBJ2-7; 7 positions match TRBD2. With 3 bases clipped from V and 1 base from J, the junction kept 3 bases outside the gene matches. The CDR3 consists of 14 residues. Germline V lookup: CDR1 SEHNR, CDR2 FQNEAQ (reference sequence). The chain's CDR3 is CASSLGGESYEQYF. In DNA form, the CDR3 reads TGTGCCAGCAGCTTGGGAGGGGAGTCCTACGAGCAGTACTTC.

V and J are TRBV19 and TRBJ1-2; 9 bases match TRBD1. The trim removed 6 bases at V and 5 bases at J, leaving 4 bases unmatched. The CDR3 has 13 residues. CDR1 LNHDA and CDR2 SQIVND come from the germline V gene (reference sequence). CDR3 bases: TGTGCCAGTAGGTCCGGGACAGGGTATGGCTACACCTTC. Translation: CASRSGTGYGYTF. Combining the CDR3 with reference TRBV19 and TRBJ1-2 gives the whole variable domain DGGITQSPKYLFRKEGQNVTLSCEQNLNHDAMYWYRQDPGQGLRLIYYSQIVNDFQKGDIAEGYSVSREKKESFPLTVTSAQKNPTAFYLCASRSGTGYGYTFGSGTRLTVV.

This chain connects TRBV3-1 (or the pseudogene TRBV3-2) to TRBJ2-3; D is possibly TRBD2 (6 bases). The CDR3 contains 15 residues. V shed 4 bases and J shed 5 bases, with 16 bases lying between them. Germline CDR1 and CDR2: LGHDT and YNNKEL (reference sequence). The CDR3 loop is CASSPGDGLRDTQYF. CDR3 nucleotides: TGTGCCAGCAGCCCGGGAGATGGTTTGAGAGATACGCAGTATTTT.

The chain carries TRBV19 and TRBJ1-4, with D possibly TRBD1 on 5 matching bases. The CDR3 has 14 amino acids. The V gene lost 5 bases and the J gene lost 3 bases, with 10 bases spanning the gap. CDR1 and CDR2 from the germline V gene are LNHDA and SQIVND (reference sequence). In DNA form, the CDR3 reads TGTGCCAGTAGTGGGGGTACGGCTAATGAAAAACTGTTTTTT. Residues: CASSGGTANEKLFF.

The chain employs TRBV6-5 and TRBJ2-3; 7 bases align to TRBD1. Trimming cost V 6 bases and J 8 bases; bases outside gene matches: 8. The CDR3 runs 13 residues. Germline V gives CDR1 MNHEY, CDR2 SVGAGI. This CDR3 is CASRRGLVGTQYF. CDR3 bases: TGTGCCAGCAGGAGGGGGCTAGTAGGTACGCAGTATTTT.

The chain has TRBV29-1 and TRBJ1-2, with D tentatively TRBD1 (5 bases). The CDR3 spans 12 residues. The V gene lost 3 bases and the J gene lost 8 bases, with 13 bases spanning the gap. Germline values: CDR1 SQVTM, CDR2 ANQGSEA. The CDR3 sequence is CSVDPAGVGYTF. The CDR3 DNA sequence: TGCAGCGTTGACCCGGCGGGGGTAGGCTACACCTTC.

The chain recombines TRBV5-5 with TRBJ2-7; 8 nucleotides align to TRBD2. This CDR3 comprises 15 residues. Trimming took 1 base from V and 1 from J; bases not matched to a gene: 4. Germline lookup yields CDR1 SGHKS and CDR2 YYEKEE (reference sequence). The CDR3 nucleotides are TGTGCCAGCAGCTTGATAATAGCGGGGTCCTACGAGCAGTACTTC. Protein sequence: CASSLIIAGSYEQYF.

The chain is built from TRBV3-1 (or the pseudogene TRBV3-2) and TRBJ1-1; D might be TRBD1 (5 bases). The V gene's germline CDR1 is LGHDT and CDR2 YNNKEL (reference sequence). The CDR3 is 15 amino acids. Trimming shortened V by 1 base and J by 0 bases, and 9 bases separated the two germline ends. The CDR3 DNA reads as TGTGCCAGCAGCCAAGCCACAGGTGTGAACACTGAAGCTTTCTTT. Translating it yields CASSQATGVNTEAFF.

There are a few counts of this clone. One base away lies a much larger clone, so this may be a sequencing read error. Other DNA sequences in the sample encode the same CDR3. This chain uses TRBV6-4 with TRBJ2-1, with 10 bases matching TRBD2. This CDR3 region has 15 residues. Germline CDR1 reads MRHNA; CDR2 reads SNTAGT. The J segment lost 6 bases and the V segment lost 0 bases, leaving 2 bases of the junction unmatched. The CDR3 DNA reads TGTGCCAGCAGTGACTCGAGCGGGGGGGCCAATGAGCAGTTCTTC. Protein product: CASSDSSGGANEQFF.

To note about this clone: The same CDR3 also results from other DNA sequences found in this sample. The gene calls are TRBV6-2 or TRBV6-3 and TRBJ2-5; D remains ambiguous. V was pared by 1 base and J by 5 bases, with 2 bases between. Germline values: CDR1 MNHEY, CDR2 SVGEGT. This CDR3 has 11 residues. CDR3 nucleotides: TGTGCCAGCAGTTACTTGGAGACCCAGTACTTC. Protein product: CASSYLETQYF.

This clone showed up just once. This chain joins TRBV6-2 or TRBV6-3 and TRBJ2-5; 7 bases agree with TRBD2. In germline, CDR1 is MNHEY, CDR2 SVGEGT. The CDR3 runs to 14 residues. After removal of 5 bases from V and 0 bases from J, the junction contained 3 bases not matched to a gene. CDR3 DNA: TGTGCCAGCAGTAGCGGGGTGTACCAAGAGACCCAGTACTTC. It translates to CASSSGVYQETQYF.

The J gene is TRBJ2-2, the V gene TRBV6-2 or TRBV6-3; D could derive from TRBD1 or TRBD2 (5 bases each). Germline CDR1 is MNHEY and CDR2 is SVGEGT. The CDR3 extends over 15 amino acids. The V and J ends lost 4 bases and 4 bases respectively, with 13 bases between them. In DNA, the CDR3 is TGTGCCAGCAGTTCCCCCGCTGGGGGCACCGGGGAGCTGTTTTTT. Encoded protein: CASSSPAGGTGELFF.